The sequence of this T cell receptor (beta chain) was determined in a study of response to subunit inactivated influenza vaccine (dated by TCRdb to 2016 to 2019). Background for the entire study: Deep quantitative T cell receptor repertoire profiling was used in the study to track responses to a trivalent subunit inactivated influenza vaccine.

Library preparation employed RT-PCR. The reads were generated on an Illumina HiSeq 2500. The raw public data were reprocessed by TCRdb itself: fastp quality trimming at Q25, MiXCR clonotype calling, in-frame beta chains only. Every distinct CDR3 protein forms one entry, paired with its most common genes and DNA. The sample contains fewer than 600,000 distinct CDR3 sequences, roughly 7.9% of them found a single time. Under 15% of the sample is held by the ten biggest clonotypes. From a lookup of the germline V gene (reference sequence), CDR1 and CDR2 are MNHEY and SMNVEV. V is clipped by 5 bases and J by 9 bases, and the sequence between their germline boundaries is 17 bases long. The cysteine opens and the phenylalanine closes a CDR3 of 13 amino acids. Only the CDR3 DNA is retained, 39 bases long and in frame from the first base. This clonotype was detected ten times or more. Its binding antigen is unknown. No base qualities exist here, and no much larger clone lies one base off it.

Paper-wide results and their limitations: According to the authors, only a limited number of new T cells may be recruited by each seasonal influenza vaccination.

This receptor was obtained from a man aged 45-69 years who received an inactivated influenza vaccine. Donor details come from another sample of the same person, matched by shared clones. The sample in question was PBMCs from blood, obtained approximately 25 months after vaccination. The sequence joins TRBV27 to TRBJ2-7; no D segment can be confidently identified. CDR3 reads: CASSPEAQVGQYF. Read as DNA, the sequence is TGTGCCAGCAGTCCCGAAGCCCAGGTGGGGCAGTACTTC.